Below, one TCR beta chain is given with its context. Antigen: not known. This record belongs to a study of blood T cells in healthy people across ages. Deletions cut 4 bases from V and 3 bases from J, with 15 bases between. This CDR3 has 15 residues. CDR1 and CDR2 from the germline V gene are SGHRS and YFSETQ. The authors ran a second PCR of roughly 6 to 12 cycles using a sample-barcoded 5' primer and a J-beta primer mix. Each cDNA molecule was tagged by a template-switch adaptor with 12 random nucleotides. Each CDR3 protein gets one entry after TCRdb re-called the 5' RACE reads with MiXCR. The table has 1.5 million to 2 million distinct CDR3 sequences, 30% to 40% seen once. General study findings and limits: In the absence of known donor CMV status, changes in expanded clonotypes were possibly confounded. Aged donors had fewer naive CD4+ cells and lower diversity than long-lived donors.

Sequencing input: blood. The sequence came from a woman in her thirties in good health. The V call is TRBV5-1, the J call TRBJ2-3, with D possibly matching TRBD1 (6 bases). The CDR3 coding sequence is TGCGCCAGCAGCACAGGGAGTGTAAATACAGATACGCAGTATTTT. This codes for CASSTGSVNTDTQYF.